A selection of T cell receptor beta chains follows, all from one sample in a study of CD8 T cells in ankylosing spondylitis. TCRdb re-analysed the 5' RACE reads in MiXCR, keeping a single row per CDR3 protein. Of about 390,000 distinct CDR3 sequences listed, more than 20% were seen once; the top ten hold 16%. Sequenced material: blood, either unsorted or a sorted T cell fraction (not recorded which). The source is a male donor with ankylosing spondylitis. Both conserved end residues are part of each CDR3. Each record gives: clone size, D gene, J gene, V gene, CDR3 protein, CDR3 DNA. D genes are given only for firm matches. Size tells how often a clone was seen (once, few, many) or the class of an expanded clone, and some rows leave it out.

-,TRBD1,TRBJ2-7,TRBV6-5,CASSYQPGQGYYEQYF,TGTGCCAGCAGTTACCAGCCGGGACAGGGGTATTACGAGCAGTACTTC
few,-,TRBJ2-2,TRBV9,CASSVGPSGDTGELFF,TGTGCCAGCAGCGTAGGACCGTCGGGGGACACCGGGGAGCTGTTTTTT
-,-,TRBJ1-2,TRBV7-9,CASSSLGTNYGYTF,TGTGCCAGCAGTTCTCTGGGGACTAACTATGGCTACACCTTC
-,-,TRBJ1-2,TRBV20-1,CSASLTGAGNYGYTF,TGCAGTGCTAGCCTCACCGGGGCCGGAAACTATGGCTACACCTTC
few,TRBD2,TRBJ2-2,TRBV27,CASRWAGDTGELFF,TGTGCCAGCAGATGGGCGGGGGACACCGGGGAGCTGTTTTTT
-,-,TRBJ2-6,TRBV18,CASSPGGSGANVLTF,TGTGCCAGCTCACCAGGAGGCTCTGGGGCCAACGTCCTGACTTTC
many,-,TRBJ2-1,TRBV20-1,CSARDYRQSAGYEQFF,TGCAGTGCTAGAGATTATCGACAGTCCGCGGGGTATGAGCAGTTCTTC
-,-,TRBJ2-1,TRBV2,CASTRERSYNEQFF,TGTGCCAGCACAAGGGAACGCTCCTACAATGAGCAGTTCTTC
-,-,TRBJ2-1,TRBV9,CASSVGNLNWANEQFF,TGTGCCAGCAGCGTAGGCAATCTAAACTGGGCCAATGAGCAGTTCTTC
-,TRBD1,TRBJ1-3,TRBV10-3,CAISESTGDGNTIYF,TGTGCCATCAGTGAGTCGACAGGGGATGGAAACACCATATATTTT
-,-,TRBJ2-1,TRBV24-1,CATSDPRGASGATNEQFF,TGTGCCACCAGTGATCCCCGGGGGGCTAGCGGAGCTACCAATGAGCAGTTCTTC
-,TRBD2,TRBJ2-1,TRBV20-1,CSARNSGRVGNEQFF,TGCAGTGCTAGGAATAGCGGGAGGGTCGGCAATGAGCAGTTCTTC
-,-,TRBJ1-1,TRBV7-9,CASSLDPVGNTEAFF,TGTGCCAGCAGCTTGGACCCAGTGGGGAACACTGAAGCTTTCTTT
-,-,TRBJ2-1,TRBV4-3,CASSQESPGVRDEQFF,TGCGCCAGCAGCCAAGAGTCTCCAGGGGTTCGGGATGAGCAGTTCTTC
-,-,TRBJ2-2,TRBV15,CATSRERGRNTGELFF,TGTGCCACCAGCAGAGAGCGGGGGCGAAACACCGGGGAGCTGTTTTTT
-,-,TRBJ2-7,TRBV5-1,CASTWGLSGPEQYF,TGCGCCAGCACCTGGGGGTTATCGGGGCCCGAGCAGTACTTC
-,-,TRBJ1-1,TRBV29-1,CSVGPERNTEAFF,TGCAGCGTTGGCCCCGAGAGGAACACTGAAGCTTTCTTT
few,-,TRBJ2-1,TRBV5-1,CASAEGGSSYNEQFF,TGCGCCAGCGCTGAAGGGGGGAGTTCCTACAATGAGCAGTTCTTC
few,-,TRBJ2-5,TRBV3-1,CASRPRGRQETQYF,TGTGCCAGCAGACCTCGGGGCCGACAAGAGACCCAGTACTTC
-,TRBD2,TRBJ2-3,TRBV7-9,CASSLGSSGRDTQYF,TGTGCCAGCAGCTTAGGATCTAGCGGGAGGGATACGCAGTATTTT
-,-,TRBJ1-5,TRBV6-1,CASTGTLYQPQHF,TGTGCCAGCACCGGGACACTTTATCAGCCCCAGCATTTT
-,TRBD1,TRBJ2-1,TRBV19,CASTPQGGLAKGYEQFF,TGTGCCAGTACTCCACAGGGGGGCCTAGCAAAAGGCTATGAGCAGTTCTTC
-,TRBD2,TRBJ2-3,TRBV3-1,CASSQGALLAGDTDTQYF,TGTGCCAGCAGCCAAGGGGCCCTACTAGCGGGAGACACAGATACGCAGTATTTT
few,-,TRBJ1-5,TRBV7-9,CASSPRDNQPQHF,TGTGCCAGCAGCCCTAGAGACAATCAGCCCCAGCATTTT
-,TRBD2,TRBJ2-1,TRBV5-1,CASSLASGSLNEQFF,TGCGCCAGCAGCTTGGCTAGCGGGAGTCTGAATGAGCAGTTCTTC
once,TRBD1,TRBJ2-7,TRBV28,CASRGQGNEQYF,TGTGCCAGCAGAGGACAGGGGAACGAGCAGTACTTC
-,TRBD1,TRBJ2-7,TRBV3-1,CASSHISGTGSYEQYF,TGTGCCAGCAGCCACATAAGCGGGACAGGGTCATACGAGCAGTACTTC
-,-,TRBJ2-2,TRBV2,CASSDSSKARGELFF,TGTGCCAGCAGTGACAGTAGCAAGGCGCGAGGGGAGCTGTTTTTT
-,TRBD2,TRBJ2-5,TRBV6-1,CASTGGLGGQETQYF,TGTGCCAGCACGGGAGGCCTGGGGGGGCAAGAGACCCAGTACTTC
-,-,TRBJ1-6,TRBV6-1,CASTQHNSPLHF,TGTGCCAGCACACAGCATAATTCACCCCTCCACTTT
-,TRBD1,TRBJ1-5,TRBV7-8,CASSFGQGRNQPQHF,TGTGCCAGCAGCTTTGGACAGGGCCGCAATCAGCCCCAGCATTTT
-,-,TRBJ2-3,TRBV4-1,CASSQPPRDPTDTQYF,TGCGCCAGCAGCCAACCTCCGCGGGACCCCACAGATACGCAGTATTTT
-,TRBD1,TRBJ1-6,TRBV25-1,CASSSTGTGLSPLHF,TGTGCCAGCAGTTCAACCGGGACAGGGCTGTCACCCCTCCACTTT
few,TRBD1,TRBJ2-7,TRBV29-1,CSAWTGGSYEQYF,TGCAGCGCCTGGACAGGGGGCAGCTACGAGCAGTACTTC
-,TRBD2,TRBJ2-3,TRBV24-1,CATSALAGDADTQYF,TGTGCCACCAGTGCCTTAGCGGGAGACGCAGATACGCAGTATTTT
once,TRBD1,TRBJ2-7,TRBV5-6,CASSLRDRLSYEQYF,TGTGCCAGCAGCCTCCGGGACAGGCTCTCCTACGAGCAGTACTTC
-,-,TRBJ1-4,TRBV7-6,CASSRSLLLLGKRTEKLFF,TGTGCCAGCAGCCGGAGCTTACTTCTTTTAGGTAAAAGGACTGAAAAACTGTTTTTT
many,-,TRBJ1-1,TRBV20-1,CSAREGVGAEAFF,TGCAGTGCTAGAGAGGGGGTCGGCGCTGAAGCTTTCTTT
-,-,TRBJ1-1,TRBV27,CASSLTRRAGTEAFF,TGTGCCAGCAGTTTAACCCGAAGGGCGGGTACTGAAGCTTTCTTT
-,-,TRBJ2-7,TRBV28,CASTGRSTYEQYF,TGTGCCAGCACGGGACGGTCAACCTACGAGCAGTACTTC